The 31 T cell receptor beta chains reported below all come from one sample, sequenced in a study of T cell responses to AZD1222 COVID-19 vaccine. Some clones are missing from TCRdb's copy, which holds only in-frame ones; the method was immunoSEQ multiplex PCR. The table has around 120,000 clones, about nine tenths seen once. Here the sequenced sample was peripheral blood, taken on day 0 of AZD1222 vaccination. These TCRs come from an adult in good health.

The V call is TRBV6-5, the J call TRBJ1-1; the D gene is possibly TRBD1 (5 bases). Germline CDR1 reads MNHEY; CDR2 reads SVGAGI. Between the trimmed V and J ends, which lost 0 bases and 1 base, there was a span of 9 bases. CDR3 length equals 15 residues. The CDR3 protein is CASSYSRGGNTEAFF. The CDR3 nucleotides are TGTGCCAGCAGTTACTCGCGGGGGGGGAACACTGAAGCTTTCTTT.

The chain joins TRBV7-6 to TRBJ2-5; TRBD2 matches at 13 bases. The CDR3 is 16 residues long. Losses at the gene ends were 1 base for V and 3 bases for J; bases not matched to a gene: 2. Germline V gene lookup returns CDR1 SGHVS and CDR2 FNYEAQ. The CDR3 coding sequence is TGTGCCAGCAGCTTAGGGACTAGCGGGAGCAAAGAGACCCAGTACTTC. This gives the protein CASSLGTSGSKETQYF.

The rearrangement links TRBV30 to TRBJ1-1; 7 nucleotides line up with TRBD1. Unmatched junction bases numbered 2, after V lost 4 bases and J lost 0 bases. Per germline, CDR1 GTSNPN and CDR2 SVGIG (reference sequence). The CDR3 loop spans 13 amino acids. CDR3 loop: CAWNQGVNTEAFF. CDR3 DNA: TGTGCCTGGAACCAGGGGGTGAACACTGAAGCTTTCTTT.

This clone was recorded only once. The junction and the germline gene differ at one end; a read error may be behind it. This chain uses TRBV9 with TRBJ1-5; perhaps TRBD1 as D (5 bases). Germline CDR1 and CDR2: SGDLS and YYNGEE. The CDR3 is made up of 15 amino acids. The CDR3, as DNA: TGCGCCAGCAGCGGCGGGGGGGGTAGCAATCAGCCCCAGCATTTT. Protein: CASSGGGGSNQPQHF.

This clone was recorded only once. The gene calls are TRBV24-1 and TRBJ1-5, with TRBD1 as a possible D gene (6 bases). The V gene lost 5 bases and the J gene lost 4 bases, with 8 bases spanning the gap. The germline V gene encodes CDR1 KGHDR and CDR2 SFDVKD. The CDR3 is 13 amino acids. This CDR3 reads CATSAGANQPQHF. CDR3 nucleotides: TGTGCCACCAGTGCGGGGGCTAATCAGCCCCAGCATTTT.

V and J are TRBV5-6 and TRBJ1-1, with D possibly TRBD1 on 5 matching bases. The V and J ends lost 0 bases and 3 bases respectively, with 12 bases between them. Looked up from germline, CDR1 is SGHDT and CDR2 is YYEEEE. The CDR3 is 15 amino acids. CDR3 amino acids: CASSLDDSYYTEAFF. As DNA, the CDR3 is TGTGCCAGCAGCTTGGACGACAGTTATTACACTGAAGCTTTCTTT.

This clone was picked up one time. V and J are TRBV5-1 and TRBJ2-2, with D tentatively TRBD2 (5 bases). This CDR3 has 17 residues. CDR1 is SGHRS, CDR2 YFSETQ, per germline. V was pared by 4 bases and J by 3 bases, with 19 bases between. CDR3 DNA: TGCGCCAGCAGCCCGCGGAGGCGAATCCTGGACACCGGGGAGCTGTTTTTT. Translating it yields CASSPRRRILDTGELFF.

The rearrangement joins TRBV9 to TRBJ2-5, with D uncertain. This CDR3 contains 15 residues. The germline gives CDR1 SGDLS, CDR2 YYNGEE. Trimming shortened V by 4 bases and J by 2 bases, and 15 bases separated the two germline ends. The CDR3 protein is CASSPDGWRQETQYF. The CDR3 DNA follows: TGTGCCAGCAGCCCGGATGGGTGGAGACAAGAGACCCAGTACTTC.

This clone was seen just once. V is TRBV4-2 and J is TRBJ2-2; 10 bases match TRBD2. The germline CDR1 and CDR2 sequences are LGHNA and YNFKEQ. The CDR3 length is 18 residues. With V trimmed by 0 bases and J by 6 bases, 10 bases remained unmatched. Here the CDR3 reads CASSQEASGSGFPGELFF. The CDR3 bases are TGTGCCAGCAGCCAAGAAGCTAGCGGGAGCGGCTTTCCCGGGGAGCTGTTTTTT.

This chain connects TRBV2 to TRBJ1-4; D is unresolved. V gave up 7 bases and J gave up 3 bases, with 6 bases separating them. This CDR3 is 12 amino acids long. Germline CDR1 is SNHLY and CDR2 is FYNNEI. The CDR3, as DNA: TGTGCCAGCAAAGGCGCTAATGAAAAACTGTTTTTT. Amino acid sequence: CASKGANEKLFF.

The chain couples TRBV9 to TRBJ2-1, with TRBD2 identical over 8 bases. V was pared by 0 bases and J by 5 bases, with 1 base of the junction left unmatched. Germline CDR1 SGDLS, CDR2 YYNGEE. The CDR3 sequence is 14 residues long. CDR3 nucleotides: TGTGCCAGCAGCGTAGGACTAGCGCACAATGAGCAGTTCTTC. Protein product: CASSVGLAHNEQFF.

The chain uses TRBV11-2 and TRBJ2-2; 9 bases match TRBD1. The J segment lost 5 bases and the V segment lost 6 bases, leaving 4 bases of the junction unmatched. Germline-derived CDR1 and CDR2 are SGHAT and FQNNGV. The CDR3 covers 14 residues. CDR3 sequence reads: CASRPGQGTGELFF. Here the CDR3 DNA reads TGTGCCAGCAGACCTGGACAGGGGACCGGGGAGCTGTTTTTT.

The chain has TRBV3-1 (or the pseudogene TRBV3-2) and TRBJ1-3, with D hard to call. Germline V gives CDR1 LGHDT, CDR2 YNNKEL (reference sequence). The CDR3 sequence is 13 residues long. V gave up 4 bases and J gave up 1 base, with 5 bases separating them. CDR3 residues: CASSPHSGNTIYF. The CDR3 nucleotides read TGTGCCAGCAGCCCTCATTCTGGAAACACCATATATTTT.

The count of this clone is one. CDR3 protein: CASSYVPDYNYGYTF. The CDR3 DNA sequence: TGTGCCAGCAGTTATGTCCCGGATTATAACTATGGCTACACCTTC. The chain recombines TRBV6-2 or TRBV6-3 with TRBJ1-2, with D unclear. V was pared by 3 bases and J by 1 base, with 12 bases between. In germline, CDR1 is MNHEY, CDR2 SVGEGT. This CDR3 has 15 amino acids.

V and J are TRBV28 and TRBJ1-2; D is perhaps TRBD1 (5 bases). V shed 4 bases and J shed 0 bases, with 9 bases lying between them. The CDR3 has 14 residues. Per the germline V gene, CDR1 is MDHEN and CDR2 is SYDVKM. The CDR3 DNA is TGTGCCAGCAGTTCCCTGGGGGCTAACTATGGCTACACCTTC. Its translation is CASSSLGANYGYTF.

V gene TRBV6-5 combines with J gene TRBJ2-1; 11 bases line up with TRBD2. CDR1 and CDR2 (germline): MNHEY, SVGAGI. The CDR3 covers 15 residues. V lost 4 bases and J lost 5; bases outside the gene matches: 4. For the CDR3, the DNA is TGTGCCAGCAGTTGGGGACTAGCGGCAAACAATGAGCAGTTCTTC. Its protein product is CASSWGLAANNEQFF.

The CDR3 region has the DNA TGTGCCAGTAGATACGGGGCGGGAGTGAACACTGAAGCTTTCTTT. Translated: CASRYGAGVNTEAFF. V gene TRBV19 combines with J gene TRBJ1-1, with D possibly matching TRBD1 (5 bases). CDR1 is LNHDA, CDR2 SQIVND, per germline (reference sequence). Trimming took off 6 bases at V and 0 bases at J, with 14 bases between the two ends. This CDR3 has 15 amino acids.

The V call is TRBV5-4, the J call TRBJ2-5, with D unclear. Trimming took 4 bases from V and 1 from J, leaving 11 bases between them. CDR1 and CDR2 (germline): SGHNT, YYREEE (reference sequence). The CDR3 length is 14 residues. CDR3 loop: CASSAHRVQETQYF. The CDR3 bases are TGTGCCAGCAGCGCGCACAGAGTCCAAGAGACCCAGTACTTC.

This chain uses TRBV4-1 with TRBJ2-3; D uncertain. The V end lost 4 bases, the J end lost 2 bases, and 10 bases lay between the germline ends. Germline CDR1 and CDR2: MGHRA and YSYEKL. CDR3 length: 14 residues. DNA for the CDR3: TGCGCCAGCAGCCGCGAACGGTTCACAGATACGCAGTATTTT. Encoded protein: CASSRERFTDTQYF.

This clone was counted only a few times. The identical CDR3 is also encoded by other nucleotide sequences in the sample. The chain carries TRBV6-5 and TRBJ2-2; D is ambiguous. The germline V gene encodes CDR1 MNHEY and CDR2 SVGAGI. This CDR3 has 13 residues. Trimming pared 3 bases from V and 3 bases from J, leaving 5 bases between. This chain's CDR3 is CASSYQDTGELFF. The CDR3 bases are TGTGCCAGCAGTTATCAAGACACCGGGGAGCTGTTTTTT.

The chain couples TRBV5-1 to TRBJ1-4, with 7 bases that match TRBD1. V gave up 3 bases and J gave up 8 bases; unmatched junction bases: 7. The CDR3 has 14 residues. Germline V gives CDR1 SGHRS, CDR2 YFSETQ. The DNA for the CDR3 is TGCGCCAGCAGCTCAAGGGGGCTTAAGGAAAAACTGTTTTTT. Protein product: CASSSRGLKEKLFF.

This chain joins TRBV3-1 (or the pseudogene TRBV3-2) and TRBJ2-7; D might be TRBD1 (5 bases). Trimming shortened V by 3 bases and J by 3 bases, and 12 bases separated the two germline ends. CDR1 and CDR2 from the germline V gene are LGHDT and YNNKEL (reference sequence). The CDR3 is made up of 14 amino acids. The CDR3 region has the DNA TGTGCCAGCAGCCAGGCAGGGTATATCTACGAGCAGTACTTC. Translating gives CASSQAGYIYEQYF.

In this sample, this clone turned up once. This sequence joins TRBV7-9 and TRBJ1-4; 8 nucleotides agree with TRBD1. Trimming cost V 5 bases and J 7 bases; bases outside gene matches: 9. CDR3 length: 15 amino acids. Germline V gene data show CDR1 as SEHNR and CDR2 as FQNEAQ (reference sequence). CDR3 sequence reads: CASSPWTGQGEKLFF. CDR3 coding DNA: TGTGCCAGCAGCCCTTGGACAGGGCAGGGTGAAAAACTGTTTTTT.

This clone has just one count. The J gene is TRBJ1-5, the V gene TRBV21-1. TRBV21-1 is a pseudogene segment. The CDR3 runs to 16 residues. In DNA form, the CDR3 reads TGTGCCAGCAGCGCCCCGTTCGGGAATAGCAATCAGCCCCAGCATTTT. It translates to CASSAPFGNSNQPQHF.

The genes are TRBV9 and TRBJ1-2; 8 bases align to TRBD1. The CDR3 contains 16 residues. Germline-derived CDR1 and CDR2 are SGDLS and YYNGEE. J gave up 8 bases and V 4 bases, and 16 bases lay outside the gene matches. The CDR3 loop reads CASSPPSWQGAFGYTF. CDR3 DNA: TGTGCCAGCAGCCCCCCGAGTTGGCAGGGGGCGTTCGGCTACACCTTC.

This CDR3 reads CASSREGGIRPLHF. CDR3 in DNA: TGTGCCAGCAGTCGAGAGGGGGGTATTCGGCCCCTCCACTTT. The gene calls are TRBV28 and TRBJ1-6, with D perhaps matching TRBD1 (6 bases). With 5 bases removed from V and 13 bases from J, the gap between germline ends came to 18 bases. This CDR3 is 14 amino acids long. Germline CDR1 is MDHEN and CDR2 is SYDVKM.

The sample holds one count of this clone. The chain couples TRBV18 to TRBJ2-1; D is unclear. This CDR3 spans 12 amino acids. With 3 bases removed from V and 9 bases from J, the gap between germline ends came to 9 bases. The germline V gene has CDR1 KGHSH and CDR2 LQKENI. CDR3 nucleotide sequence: TGTGCCAGCTCACCGGTGGGCGGTGAGCAGTTCTTC. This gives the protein CASSPVGGEQFF.

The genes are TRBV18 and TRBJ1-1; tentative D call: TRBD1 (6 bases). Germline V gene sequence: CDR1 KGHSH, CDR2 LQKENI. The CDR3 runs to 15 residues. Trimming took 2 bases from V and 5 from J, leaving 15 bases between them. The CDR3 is CASSPVGGPGTEAFF. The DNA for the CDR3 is TGTGCCAGCTCACCAGTCGGGGGGCCGGGGACTGAAGCTTTCTTT.

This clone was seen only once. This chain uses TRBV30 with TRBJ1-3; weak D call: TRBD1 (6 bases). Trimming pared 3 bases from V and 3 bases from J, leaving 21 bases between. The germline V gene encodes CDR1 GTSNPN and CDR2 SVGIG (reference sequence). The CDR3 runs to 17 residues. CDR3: CAWRIGSAGTYGNTIYF. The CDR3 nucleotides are TGTGCCTGGAGGATAGGGAGCGCAGGGACATATGGAAACACCATATATTTT.

CDR3 loop: CAIFAGTGAEAFF. DNA for the CDR3: TGTGCCATCTTCGCCGGGACAGGGGCTGAAGCTTTCTTT. This rearrangement joins TRBV10-3 to TRBJ1-1, with 10 bases identical to TRBD1. Germline V gene data show CDR1 as ENHRY and CDR2 as SYGVKD. J was trimmed by 6 bases and V by 8 bases; bases with no gene match: 6. The CDR3 is 13 amino acids.

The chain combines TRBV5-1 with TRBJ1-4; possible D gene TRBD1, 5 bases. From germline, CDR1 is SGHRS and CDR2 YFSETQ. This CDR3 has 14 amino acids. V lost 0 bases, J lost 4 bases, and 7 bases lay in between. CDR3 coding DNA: TGCGCCAGCAGCTTGGAAGGGGTTAATGAAAAACTGTTTTTT. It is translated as CASSLEGVNEKLFF. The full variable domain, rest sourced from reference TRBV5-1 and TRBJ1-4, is KAGVTQTPRYLIKTRGQQVTLSCSPISGHRSVSWYQQTPGQGLQFLFEYFSETQRNKGNFPGRFSGRQFSNSRSEMNVSTLELGDSALYLCASSLEGVNEKLFFGSGTQLSVL.